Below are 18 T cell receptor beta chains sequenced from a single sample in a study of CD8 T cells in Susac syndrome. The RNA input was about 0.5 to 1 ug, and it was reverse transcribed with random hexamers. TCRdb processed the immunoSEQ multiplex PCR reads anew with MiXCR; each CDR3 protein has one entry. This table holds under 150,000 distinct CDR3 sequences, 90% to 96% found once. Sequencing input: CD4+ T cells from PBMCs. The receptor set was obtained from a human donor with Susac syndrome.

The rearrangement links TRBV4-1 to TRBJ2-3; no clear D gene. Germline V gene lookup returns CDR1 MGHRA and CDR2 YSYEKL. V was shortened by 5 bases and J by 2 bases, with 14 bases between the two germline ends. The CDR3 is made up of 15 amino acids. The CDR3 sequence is CASSKVTPNTDTQYF. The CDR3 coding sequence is TGCGCCAGCAGCAAGGTAACTCCGAACACAGATACGCAGTATTTT.

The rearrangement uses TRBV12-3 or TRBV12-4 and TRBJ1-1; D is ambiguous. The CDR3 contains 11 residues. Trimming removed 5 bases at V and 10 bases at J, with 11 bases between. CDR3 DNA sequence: TGTGCCAGCAGTCTCGGGGTTGGAGCTTTCTTT. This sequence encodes CASSLGVGAFF.

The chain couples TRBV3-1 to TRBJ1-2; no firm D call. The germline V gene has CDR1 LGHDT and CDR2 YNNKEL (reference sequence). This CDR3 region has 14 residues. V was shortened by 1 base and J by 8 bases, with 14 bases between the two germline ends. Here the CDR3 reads CASSQGSGSVGYTF. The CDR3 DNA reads TGTGCCAGCAGCCAAGGGTCCGGAAGCGTCGGCTACACCTTC. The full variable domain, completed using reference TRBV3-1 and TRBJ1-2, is DTAVSQTPKYLVTQMGNDKSIKCEQNLGHDTMYWYKQDSKKFLKIMFSYNNKELIINETVPNRFSPKSPDKAHLNLHINSLELGDSAVYFCASSQGSGSVGYTFGSGTRLTVV.

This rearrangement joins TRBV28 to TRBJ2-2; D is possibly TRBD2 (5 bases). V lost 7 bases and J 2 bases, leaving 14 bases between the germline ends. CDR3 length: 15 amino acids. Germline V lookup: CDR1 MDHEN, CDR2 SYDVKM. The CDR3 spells CASTRGTPNTGELFF. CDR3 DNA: TGTGCCAGCACTCGGGGAACACCTAACACCGGGGAGCTGTTTTTT.

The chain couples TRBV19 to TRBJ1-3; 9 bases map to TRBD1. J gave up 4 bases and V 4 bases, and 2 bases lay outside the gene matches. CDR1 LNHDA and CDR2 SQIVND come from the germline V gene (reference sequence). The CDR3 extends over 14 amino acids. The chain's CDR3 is CASSTTGGGNTIYF. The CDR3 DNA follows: TGTGCCAGTAGTACCACAGGGGGCGGAAACACCATATATTTT.

CDR3 DNA: TGTGCCAGCAGCTCACGACCCTACACCGGGGAGCTGTTTTTT. It specifies CASSSRPYTGELFF. This chain uses TRBV9 with TRBJ2-2, with D uncertain. CDR1 and CDR2 from the germline V gene are SGDLS and YYNGEE. V was shortened by 4 bases and J by 3 bases, with 10 bases between the two germline ends. The CDR3 is 14 residues long.

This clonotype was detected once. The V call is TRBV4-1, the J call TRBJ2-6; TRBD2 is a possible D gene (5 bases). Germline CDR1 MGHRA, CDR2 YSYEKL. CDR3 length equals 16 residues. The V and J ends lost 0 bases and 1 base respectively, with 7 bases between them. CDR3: CASSQDGVSGANVLTF. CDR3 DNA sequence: TGCGCCAGCAGCCAAGACGGGGTTTCTGGGGCCAACGTCCTGACTTTC.

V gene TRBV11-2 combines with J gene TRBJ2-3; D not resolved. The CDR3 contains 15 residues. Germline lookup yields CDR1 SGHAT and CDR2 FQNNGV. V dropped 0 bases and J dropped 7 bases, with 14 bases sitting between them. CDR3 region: CASSLDLPGVNTQYF. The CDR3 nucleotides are TGTGCCAGCAGCTTAGATCTTCCGGGTGTGAATACGCAGTATTTT.

CDR3 in DNA: TGTGCCAGCAGCCCCCGCGGGCAGTACACCTTC. Protein sequence: CASSPRGQYTF. This chain connects TRBV7-9 to TRBJ1-2; D remains unclear. From germline, CDR1 is SEHNR and CDR2 FQNEAQ (reference sequence). V was pared by 5 bases and J by 11 bases, with 12 bases between. The CDR3 is 11 residues long.

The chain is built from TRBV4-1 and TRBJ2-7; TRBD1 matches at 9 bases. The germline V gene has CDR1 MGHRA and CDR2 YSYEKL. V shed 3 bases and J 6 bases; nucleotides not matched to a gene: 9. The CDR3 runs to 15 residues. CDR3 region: CASSHVGQGVGEQYF. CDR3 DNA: TGCGCCAGCAGCCACGTGGGACAGGGCGTTGGCGAGCAGTACTTC.

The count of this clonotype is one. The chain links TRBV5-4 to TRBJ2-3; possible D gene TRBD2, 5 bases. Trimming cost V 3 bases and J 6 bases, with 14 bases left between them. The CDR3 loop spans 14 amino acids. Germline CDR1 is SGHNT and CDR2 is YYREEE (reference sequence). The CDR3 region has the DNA TGTGCCAGCAGCTCCAGCGGCTCCGAGGATACGCAGTATTTT. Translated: CASSSSGSEDTQYF. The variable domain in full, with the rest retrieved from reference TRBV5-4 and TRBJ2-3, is ETGVTQSPTHLIKTRGQQVTLRCSSQSGHNTVSWYQQALGQGPQFIFQYYREEENGRGNFPPRFSGLQFPNYSSELNVNALELDDSALYLCASSSSGSEDTQYFGPGTRLTVL.

As DNA, the CDR3 is TGTGCCAGCAGCCCGTCGACAGGACTTAATGAAAAACTGTTTTTT. The encoded protein is CASSPSTGLNEKLFF. The chain has TRBV5-4 and TRBJ1-4; perhaps TRBD1 as D (6 bases). CDR3 length equals 15 residues. V lost 4 bases and J 4 bases, leaving 14 bases between the germline ends. The germline V gene encodes CDR1 SGHNT and CDR2 YYREEE (reference sequence).

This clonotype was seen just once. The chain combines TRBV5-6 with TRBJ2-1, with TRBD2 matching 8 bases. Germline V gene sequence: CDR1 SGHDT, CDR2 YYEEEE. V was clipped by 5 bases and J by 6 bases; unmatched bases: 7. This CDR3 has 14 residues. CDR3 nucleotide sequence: TGTGCCAGCAGATCGGAACTAGCGGCCAATGAGCAGTTCTTC. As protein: CASRSELAANEQFF.

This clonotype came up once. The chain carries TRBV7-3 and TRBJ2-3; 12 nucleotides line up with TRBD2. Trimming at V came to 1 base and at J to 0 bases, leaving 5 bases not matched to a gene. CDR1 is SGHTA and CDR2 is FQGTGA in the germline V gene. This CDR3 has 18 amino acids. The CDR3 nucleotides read TGTGCCAGCAGCTTAATGGGACTAGCGGGCTTTAGCACAGATACGCAGTATTTT. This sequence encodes CASSLMGLAGFSTDTQYF.

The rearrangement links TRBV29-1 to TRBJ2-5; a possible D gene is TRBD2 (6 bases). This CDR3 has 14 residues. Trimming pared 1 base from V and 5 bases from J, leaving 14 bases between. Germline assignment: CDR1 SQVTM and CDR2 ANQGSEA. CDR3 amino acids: CSVEVGGRLETQYF. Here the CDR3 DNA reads TGCAGCGTTGAAGTGGGAGGTAGATTGGAGACCCAGTACTTC.

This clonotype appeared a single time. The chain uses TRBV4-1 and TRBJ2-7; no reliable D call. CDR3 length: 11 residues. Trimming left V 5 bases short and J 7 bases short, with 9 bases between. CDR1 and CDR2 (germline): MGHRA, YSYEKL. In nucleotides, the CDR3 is TGCGCCAGCAGCTGGGGTAAGGAGCAGTACTTC. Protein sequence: CASSWGKEQYF.

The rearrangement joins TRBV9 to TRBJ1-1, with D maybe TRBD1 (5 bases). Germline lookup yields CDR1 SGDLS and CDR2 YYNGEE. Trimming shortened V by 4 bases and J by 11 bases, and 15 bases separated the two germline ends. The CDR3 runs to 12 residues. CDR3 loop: CASSPRAPGAFF. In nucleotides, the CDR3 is TGTGCCAGCAGCCCTCGGGCCCCAGGGGCTTTCTTT. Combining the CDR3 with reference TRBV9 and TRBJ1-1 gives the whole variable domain DSGVTQTPKHLITATGQRVTLRCSPRSGDLSVYWYQQSLDQGLQFLIQYYNGEERAKGNILERFSAQQFPDLHSELNLSSLELGDSALYFCASSPRAPGAFFGQGTRLTVV.

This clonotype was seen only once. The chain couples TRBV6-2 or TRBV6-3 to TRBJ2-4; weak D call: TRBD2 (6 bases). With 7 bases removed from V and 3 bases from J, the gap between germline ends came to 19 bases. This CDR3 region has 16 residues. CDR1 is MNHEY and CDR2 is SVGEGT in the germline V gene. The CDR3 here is CASTLSGPGGKNIQYF. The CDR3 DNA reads TGTGCCAGCACCTTAAGCGGGCCTGGGGGCAAAAACATTCAGTACTTC.